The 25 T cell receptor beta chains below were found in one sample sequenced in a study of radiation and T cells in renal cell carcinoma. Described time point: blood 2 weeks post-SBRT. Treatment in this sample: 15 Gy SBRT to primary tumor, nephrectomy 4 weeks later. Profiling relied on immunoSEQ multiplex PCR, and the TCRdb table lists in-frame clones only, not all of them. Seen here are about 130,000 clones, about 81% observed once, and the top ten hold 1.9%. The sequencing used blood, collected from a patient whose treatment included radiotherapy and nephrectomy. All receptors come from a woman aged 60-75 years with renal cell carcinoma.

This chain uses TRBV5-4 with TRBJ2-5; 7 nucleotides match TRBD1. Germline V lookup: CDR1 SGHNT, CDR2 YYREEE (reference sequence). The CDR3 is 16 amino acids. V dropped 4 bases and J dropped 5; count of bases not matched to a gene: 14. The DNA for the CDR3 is TGTGCCAGCAGCCATGCCGGGACAGTGGGATTCGAGACCCAGTACTTC. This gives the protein CASSHAGTVGFETQYF. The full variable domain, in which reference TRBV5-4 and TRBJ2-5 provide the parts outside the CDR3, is ETGVTQSPTHLIKTRGQQVTLRCSSQSGHNTVSWYQQALGQGPQFIFQYYREEENGRGNFPPRFSGLQFPNYSSELNVNALELDDSALYLCASSHAGTVGFETQYFGPGTRLLVL.

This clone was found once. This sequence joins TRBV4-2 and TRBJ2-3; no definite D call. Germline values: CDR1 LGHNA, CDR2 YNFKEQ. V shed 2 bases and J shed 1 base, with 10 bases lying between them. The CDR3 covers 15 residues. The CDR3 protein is CASSQMGPRTDTQYF. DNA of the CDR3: TGTGCCAGCAGCCAAATGGGCCCTCGCACAGATACGCAGTATTTT.

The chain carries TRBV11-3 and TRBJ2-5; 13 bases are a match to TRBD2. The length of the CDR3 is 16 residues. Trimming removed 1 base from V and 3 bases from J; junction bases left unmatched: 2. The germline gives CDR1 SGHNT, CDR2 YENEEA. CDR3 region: CASSLGTSGGEETQYF. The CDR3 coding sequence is TGTGCCAGCAGCTTAGGGACTAGCGGGGGTGAAGAGACCCAGTACTTC.

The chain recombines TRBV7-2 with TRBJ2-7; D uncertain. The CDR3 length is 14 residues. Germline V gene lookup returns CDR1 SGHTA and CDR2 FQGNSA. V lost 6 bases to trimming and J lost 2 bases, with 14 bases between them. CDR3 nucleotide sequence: TGTGCCAGCAGTTCGGCACATGGGACCTACGAGCAGTACTTC. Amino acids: CASSSAHGTYEQYF.

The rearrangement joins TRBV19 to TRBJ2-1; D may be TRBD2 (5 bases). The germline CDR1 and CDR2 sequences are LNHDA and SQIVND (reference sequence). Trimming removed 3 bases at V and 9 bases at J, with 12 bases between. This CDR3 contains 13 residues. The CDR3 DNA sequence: TGTGCCAGTAGTATTACGACTCGGGGTGAGCAGTTCTTC. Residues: CASSITTRGEQFF.

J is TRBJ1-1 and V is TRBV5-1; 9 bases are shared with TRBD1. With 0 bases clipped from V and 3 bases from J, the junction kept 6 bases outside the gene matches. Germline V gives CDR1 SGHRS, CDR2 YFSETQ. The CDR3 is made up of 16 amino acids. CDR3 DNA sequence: TGCGCCAGCAGCTTGGGGACAGGGGTAGGGGACACTGAAGCTTTCTTT. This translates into CASSLGTGVGDTEAFF. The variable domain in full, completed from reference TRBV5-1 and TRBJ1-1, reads KAGVTQTPRYLIKTRGQQVTLSCSPISGHRSVSWYQQTPGQGLQFLFEYFSETQRNKGNFPGRFSGRQFSNSRSEMNVSTLELGDSALYLCASSLGTGVGDTEAFFGQGTRLTVV.

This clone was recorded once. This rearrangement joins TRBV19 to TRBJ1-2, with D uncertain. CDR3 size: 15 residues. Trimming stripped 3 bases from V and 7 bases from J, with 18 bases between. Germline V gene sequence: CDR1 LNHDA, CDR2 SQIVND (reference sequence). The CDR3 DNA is TGTGCCAGTAGTATCGGAGGAGGGATAATAGCTGGCTACACCTTC. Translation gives CASSIGGGIIAGYTF.

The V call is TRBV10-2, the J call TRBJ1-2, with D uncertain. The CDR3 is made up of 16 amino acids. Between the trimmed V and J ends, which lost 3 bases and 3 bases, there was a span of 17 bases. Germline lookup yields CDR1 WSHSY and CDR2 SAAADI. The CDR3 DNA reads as TGCGCCAGCAGTGAAGGGCAGCCAAGTAAGGACTATGGCTACACCTTC. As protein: CASSEGQPSKDYGYTF.

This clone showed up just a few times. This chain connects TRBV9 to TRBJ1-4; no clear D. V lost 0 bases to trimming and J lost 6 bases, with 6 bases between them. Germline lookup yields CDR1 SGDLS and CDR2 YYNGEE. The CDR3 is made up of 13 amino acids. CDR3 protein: CASSVGLDEKLFF. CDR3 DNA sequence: TGTGCCAGCAGCGTAGGGCTTGATGAAAAACTGTTTTTT.

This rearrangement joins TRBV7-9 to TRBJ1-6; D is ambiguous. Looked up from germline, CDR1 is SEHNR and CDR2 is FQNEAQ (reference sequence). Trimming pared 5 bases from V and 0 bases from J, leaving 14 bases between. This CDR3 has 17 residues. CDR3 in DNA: TGTGCCAGCAGCCGCACGTCTATAGTCTCCTATAATTCACCCCTCCACTTT. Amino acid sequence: CASSRTSIVSYNSPLHF. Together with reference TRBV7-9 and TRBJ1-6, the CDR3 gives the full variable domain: DTGVSQNPRHKITKRGQNVTFRCDPISEHNRLYWYRQTLGQGPEFLTYFQNEAQLEKSRLLSDRFSAERPKGSFSTLEIQRTEQGDSAMYLCASSRTSIVSYNSPLHFGNGTRLTVT.

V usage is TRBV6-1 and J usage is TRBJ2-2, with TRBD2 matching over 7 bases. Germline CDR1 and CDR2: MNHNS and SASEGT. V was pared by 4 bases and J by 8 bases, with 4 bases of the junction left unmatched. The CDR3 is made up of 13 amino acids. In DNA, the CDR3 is TGTGCCAGCAGTGTAAGCGGGGTGGGGGAGCTGTTTTTT. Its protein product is CASSVSGVGELFF.

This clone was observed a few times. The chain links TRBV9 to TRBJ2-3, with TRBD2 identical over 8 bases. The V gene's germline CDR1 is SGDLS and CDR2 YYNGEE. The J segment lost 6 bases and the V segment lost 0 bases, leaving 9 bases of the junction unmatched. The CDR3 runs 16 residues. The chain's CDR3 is CASSVAQRGFPDTQYF. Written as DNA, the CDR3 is TGTGCCAGCAGCGTAGCCCAGCGGGGGTTTCCGGATACGCAGTATTTT.

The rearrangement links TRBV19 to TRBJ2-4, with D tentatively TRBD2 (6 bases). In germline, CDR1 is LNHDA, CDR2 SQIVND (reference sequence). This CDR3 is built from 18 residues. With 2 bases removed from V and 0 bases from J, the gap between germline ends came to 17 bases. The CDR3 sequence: CASSIREESALAKNIQYF. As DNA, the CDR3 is TGTGCCAGTAGTATAAGGGAGGAATCAGCCCTAGCCAAAAACATTCAGTACTTC.

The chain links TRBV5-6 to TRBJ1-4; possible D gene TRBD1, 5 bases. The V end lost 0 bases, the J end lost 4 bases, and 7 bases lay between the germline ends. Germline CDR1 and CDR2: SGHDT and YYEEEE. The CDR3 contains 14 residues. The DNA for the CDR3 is TGTGCCAGCAGCTTGGCGGGGGGTAATGAAAAACTGTTTTTT. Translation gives CASSLAGGNEKLFF.

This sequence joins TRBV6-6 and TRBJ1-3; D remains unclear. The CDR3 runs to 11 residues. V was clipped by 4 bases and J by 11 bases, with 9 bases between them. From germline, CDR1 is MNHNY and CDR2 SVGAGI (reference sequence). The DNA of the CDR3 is TGTGCCAGCAGTTCCGAGGGCTCCATATATTTT. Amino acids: CASSSEGSIYF.

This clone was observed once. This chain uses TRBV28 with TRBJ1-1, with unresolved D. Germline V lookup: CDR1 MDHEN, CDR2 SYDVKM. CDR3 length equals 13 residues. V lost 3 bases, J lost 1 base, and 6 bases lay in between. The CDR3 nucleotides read TGTGCCAGCAGTTTCAAGTGGAACACTGAAGCTTTCTTT. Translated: CASSFKWNTEAFF.

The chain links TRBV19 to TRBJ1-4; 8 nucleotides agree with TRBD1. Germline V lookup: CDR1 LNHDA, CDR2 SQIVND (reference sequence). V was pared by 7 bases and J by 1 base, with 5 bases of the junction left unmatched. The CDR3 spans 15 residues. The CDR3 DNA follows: TGTGCCAGTAAACAGGGGGATATAACTAATGAAAAACTGTTTTTT. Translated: CASKQGDITNEKLFF.

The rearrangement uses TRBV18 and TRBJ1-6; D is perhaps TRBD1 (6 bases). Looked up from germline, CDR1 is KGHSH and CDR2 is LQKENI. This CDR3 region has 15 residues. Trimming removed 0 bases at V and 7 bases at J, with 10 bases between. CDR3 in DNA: TGTGCCAGCTCACCACCGGGACAATCAAATTCACCCCTCCACTTT. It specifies CASSPPGQSNSPLHF. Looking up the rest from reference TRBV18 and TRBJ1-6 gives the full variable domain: NAGVMQNPRHLVRRRGQEARLRCSPMKGHSHVYWYRQLPEEGLKFMVYLQKENIIDESGMPKERFSAEFPKEGPSILRIQQVVRGDSAAYFCASSPPGQSNSPLHFGNGTRLTVT.

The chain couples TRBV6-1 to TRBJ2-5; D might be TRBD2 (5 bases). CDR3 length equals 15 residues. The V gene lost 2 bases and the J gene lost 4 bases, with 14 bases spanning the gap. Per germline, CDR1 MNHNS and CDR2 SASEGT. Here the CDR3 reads CASSEIRDIRETQYF. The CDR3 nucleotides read TGTGCCAGCAGTGAAATTCGGGATATCCGAGAGACCCAGTACTTC.

The CDR3 DNA sequence: TGTGCCAGTACCCCGGACCGATTGTATGGCTACACCTTC. It translates to CASTPDRLYGYTF. V gene TRBV19 combines with J gene TRBJ1-2; D not certain. V gave up 7 bases and J gave up 5 bases, with 14 bases separating them. This CDR3 contains 13 residues. CDR1 is LNHDA, CDR2 SQIVND, per germline (reference sequence).

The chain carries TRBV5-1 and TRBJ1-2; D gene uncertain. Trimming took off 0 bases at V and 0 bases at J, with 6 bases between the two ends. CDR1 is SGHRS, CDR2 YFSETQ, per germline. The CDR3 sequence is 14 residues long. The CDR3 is CASSLEQTNYGYTF. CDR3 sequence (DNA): TGCGCCAGCAGCTTGGAACAGACTAACTATGGCTACACCTTC.

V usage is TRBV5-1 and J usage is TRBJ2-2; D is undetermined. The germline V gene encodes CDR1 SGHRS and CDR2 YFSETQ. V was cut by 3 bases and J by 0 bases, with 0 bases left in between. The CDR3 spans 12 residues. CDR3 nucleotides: TGCGCCAGCAGCTCGAACACCGGGGAGCTGTTTTTT. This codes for CASSSNTGELFF.

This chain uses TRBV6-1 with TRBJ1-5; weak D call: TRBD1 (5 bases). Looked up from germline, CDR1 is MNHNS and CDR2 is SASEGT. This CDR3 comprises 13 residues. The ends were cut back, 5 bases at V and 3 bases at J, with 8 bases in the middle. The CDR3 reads CASSTTDNQPQHF. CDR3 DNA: TGTGCCAGCAGTACGACAGACAATCAGCCCCAGCATTTT.

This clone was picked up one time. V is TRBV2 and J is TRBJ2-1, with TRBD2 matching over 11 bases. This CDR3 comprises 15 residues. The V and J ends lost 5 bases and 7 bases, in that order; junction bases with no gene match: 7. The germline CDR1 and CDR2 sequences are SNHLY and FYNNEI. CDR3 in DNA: TGTGCCAGCAGTCTACTAGCGGGAGCGGCAAATGAGCAGTTCTTC. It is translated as CASSLLAGAANEQFF.

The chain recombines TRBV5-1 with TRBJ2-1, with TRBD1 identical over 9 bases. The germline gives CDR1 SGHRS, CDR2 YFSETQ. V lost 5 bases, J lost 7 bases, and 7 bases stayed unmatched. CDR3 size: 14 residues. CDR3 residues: CASSGQGLMNEQFF. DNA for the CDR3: TGCGCCAGCAGTGGACAGGGGCTGATGAATGAGCAGTTCTTC.